This T cell receptor (beta chain) was observed in a study of shared clonotypes between healthy human individuals. CDR3 size: 14 residues. Germline V lookup: CDR1 SEHNR, CDR2 FQNEAQ (reference sequence). Deletions cut 3 bases from V and 0 bases from J, with 9 bases between. Sequencing used immunoSEQ multiplex PCR; TCRdb keeps in-frame clones, though not all of them. The sample lists 2 million to 2.5 million clones, more than 85% seen once, with 0.35% to 0.45% in the top ten. Sequenced input: naive CD4+ T cells from PBMCs. The subset: CD45RA+ positively selected. This chain connects TRBV7-9 to TRBJ2-7; TRBD1 or TRBD2 may be the D gene (5 bases each). The TCR was taken from a man between 18 and 29 years old in good health. Some clones in this sample may be carry-over from other donors' samples. The CDR3 reads CASSFGGISYEQYF. CDR3 DNA sequence: TGTGCCAGCAGCTTTGGGGGAATCTCCTACGAGCAGTACTTC.